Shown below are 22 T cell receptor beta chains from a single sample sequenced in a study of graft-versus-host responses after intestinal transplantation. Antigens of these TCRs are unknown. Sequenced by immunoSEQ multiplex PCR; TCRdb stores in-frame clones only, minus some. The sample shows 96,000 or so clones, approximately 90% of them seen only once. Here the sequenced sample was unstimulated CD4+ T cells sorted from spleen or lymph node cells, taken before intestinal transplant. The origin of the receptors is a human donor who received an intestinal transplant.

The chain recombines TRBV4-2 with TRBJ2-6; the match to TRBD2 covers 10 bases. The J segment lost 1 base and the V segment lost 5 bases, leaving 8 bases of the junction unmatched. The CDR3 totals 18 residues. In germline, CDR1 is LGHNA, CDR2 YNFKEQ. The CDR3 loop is CASSRLASGSSGANVLTF. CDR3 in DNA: TGTGCCAGCAGCAGGCTGGCTAGCGGGAGTTCTGGGGCCAACGTCCTGACTTTC.

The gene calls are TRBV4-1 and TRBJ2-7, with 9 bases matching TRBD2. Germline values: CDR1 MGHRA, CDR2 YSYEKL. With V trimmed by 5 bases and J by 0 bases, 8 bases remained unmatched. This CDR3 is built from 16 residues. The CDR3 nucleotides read TGCGCCAGCAGCTTACGGACTAGCGACAGCTCCTACGAGCAGTACTTC. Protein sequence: CASSLRTSDSSYEQYF.

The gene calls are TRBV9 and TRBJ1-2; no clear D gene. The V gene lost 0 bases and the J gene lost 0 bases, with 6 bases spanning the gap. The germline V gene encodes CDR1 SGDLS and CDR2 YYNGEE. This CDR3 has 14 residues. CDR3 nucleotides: TGTGCCAGCAGCGTAGAGCCTTCTAACTATGGCTACACCTTC. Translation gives CASSVEPSNYGYTF.

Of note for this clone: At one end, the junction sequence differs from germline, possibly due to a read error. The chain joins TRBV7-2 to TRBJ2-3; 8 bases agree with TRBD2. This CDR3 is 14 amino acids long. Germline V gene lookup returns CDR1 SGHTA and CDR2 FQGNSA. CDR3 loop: CASSLSGSTDTQYF. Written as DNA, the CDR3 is TGTGCCAGCAGCTTGAGCGGGAGCACGGATACGCAGTATTTT.

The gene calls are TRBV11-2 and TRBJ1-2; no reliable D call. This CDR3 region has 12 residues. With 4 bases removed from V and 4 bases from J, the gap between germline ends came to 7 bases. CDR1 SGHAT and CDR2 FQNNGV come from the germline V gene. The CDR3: CASSSVAYGYTF. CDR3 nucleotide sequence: TGTGCCAGCAGCTCCGTGGCCTATGGCTACACCTTC.

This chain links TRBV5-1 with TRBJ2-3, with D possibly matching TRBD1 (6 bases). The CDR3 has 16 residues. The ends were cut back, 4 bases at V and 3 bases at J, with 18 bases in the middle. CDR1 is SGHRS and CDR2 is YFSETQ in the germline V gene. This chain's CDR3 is CASSPTRGSGTDTQYF. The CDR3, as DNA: TGCGCCAGCAGCCCAACCAGGGGATCGGGGACAGATACGCAGTATTTT.

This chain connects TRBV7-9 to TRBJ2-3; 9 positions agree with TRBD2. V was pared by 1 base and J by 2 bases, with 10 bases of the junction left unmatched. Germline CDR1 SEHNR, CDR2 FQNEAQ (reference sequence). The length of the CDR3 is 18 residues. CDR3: CASSLGDIAGALTDTQYF. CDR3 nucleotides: TGTGCCAGCAGCTTAGGGGACATAGCGGGAGCTCTCACAGATACGCAGTATTTT.

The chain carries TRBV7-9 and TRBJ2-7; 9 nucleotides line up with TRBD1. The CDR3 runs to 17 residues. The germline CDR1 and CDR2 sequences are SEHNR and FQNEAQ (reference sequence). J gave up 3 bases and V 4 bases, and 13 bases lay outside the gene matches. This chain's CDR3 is CASSSIRDRVELYEQYF. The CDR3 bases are TGTGCCAGCAGCTCAATCCGGGACAGGGTAGAACTCTACGAGCAGTACTTC.

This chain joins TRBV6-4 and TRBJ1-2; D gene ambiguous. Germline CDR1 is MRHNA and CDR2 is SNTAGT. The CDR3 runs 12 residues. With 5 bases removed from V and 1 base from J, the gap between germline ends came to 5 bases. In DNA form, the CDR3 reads TGTGCCAGCAGTCGGGTTAACTATGGCTACACCTTC. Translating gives CASSRVNYGYTF.

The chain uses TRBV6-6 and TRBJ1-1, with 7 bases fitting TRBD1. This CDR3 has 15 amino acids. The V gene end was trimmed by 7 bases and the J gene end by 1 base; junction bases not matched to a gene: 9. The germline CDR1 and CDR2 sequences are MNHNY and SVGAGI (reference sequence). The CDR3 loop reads CASNSWGQKNTEAFF. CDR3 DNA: TGTGCCAGCAATTCTTGGGGACAGAAGAACACTGAAGCTTTCTTT.

CDR3 in amino acids: CASSTGTGKMHGYTF. CDR3 DNA sequence: TGCGCCAGCAGTACCGGGACAGGGAAGATGCATGGCTACACCTTC. The chain carries TRBV5-1 and TRBJ1-2; 9 bases line up with TRBD1. The CDR3 length is 15 residues. V lost 5 bases and J lost 6; bases outside the gene matches: 11. Germline-derived CDR1 and CDR2 are SGHRS and YFSETQ.

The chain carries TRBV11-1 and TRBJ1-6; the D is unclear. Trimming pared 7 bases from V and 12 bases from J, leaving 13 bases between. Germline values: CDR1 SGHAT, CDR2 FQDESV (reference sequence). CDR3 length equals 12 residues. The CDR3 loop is CASTENSGPLHF. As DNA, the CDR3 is TGTGCCAGCACTGAGAACAGTGGACCCCTCCACTTT.

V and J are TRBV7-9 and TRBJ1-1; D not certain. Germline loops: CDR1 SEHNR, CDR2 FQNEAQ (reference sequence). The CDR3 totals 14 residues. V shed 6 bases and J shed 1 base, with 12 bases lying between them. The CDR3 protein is CASRPRLSNTEAFF. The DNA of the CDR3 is TGTGCCAGCAGACCGAGACTTTCGAACACTGAAGCTTTCTTT.

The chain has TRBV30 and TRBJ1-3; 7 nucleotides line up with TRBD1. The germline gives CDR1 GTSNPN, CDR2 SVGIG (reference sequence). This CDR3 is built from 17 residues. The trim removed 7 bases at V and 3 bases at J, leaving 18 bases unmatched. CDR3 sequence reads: CAFAPLTGRLIGNTIYF. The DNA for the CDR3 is TGTGCCTTTGCTCCTCTGACAGGGCGATTAATTGGAAACACCATATATTTT.

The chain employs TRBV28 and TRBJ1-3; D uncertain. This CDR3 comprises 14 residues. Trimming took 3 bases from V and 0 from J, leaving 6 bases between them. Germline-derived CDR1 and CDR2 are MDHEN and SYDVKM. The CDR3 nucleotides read TGTGCCAGCAGTTTGTCTTACTCTGGAAACACCATATATTTT. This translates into CASSLSYSGNTIYF.

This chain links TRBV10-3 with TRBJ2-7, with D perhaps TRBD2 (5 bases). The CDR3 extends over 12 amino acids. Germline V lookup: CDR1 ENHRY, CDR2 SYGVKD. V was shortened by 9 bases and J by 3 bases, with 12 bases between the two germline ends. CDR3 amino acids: CAIQSGDYEQYF. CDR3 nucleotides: TGTGCCATTCAATCCGGGGACTACGAGCAGTACTTC.

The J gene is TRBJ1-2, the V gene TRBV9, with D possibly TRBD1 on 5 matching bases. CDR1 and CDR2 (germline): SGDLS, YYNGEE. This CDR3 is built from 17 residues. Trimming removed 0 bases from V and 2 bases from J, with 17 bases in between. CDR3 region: CASSVGEGAIINYGYTF. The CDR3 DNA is TGTGCCAGCAGCGTAGGTGAAGGGGCTATAATAAACTATGGCTACACCTTC.

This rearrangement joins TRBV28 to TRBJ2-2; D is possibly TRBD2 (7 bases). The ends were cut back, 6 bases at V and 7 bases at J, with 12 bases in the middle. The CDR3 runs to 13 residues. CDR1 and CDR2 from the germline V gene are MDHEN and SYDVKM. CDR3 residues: CASRGGADGELFF. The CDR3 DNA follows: TGTGCCAGCAGGGGGGGGGCGGACGGGGAGCTGTTTTTT.

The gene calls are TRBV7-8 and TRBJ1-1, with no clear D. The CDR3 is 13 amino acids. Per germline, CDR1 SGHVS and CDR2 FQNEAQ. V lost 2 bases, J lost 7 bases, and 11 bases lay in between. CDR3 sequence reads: CASSLLSGFEAFF. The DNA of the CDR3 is TGTGCCAGCAGCTTACTTTCCGGTTTTGAAGCTTTCTTT.

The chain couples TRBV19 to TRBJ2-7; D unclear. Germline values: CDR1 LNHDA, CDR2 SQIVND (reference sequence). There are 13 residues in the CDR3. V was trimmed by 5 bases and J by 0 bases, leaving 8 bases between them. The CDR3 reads CASSPNPSYEQYF. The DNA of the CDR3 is TGTGCCAGTAGTCCTAACCCCTCCTACGAGCAGTACTTC.

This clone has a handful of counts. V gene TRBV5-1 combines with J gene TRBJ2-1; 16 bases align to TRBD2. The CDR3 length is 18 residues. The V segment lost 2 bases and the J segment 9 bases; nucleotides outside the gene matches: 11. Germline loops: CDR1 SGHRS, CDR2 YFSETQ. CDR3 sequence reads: CASSFGPGTSGRAGEQFF. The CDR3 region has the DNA TGCGCCAGCAGCTTCGGGCCCGGGACTAGCGGGAGGGCTGGTGAGCAGTTCTTC.

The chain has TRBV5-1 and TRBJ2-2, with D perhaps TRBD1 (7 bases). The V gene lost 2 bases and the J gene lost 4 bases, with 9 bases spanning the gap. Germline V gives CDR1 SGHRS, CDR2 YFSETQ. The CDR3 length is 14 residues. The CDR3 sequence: CASSFQGGTGELFF. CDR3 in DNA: TGCGCCAGCAGCTTCCAGGGGGGCACCGGGGAGCTGTTTTTT.